A selection of T cell receptor beta chains follows, all from one sample in a study of blood T cell repertoires in COVID-19. The data were produced by immunoSEQ multiplex PCR, yet TCRdb's version contains in-frame clones alone and is incomplete. This sample has roughly 130,000 clones, with roughly 80% found just once. The sample was peripheral blood. The receptor set was obtained from a man in his fifties or sixties with acute or convalescent COVID-19. CDR3s include the opening cysteine and the closing phenylalanine or tryptophan.

CDR3 protein: CASSYRGDQPQHF
J gene: TRBJ1-5
V gene: TRBV6-6

CDR3 protein: CASSQRTGENYGYTF
J gene: TRBJ1-2
V gene: TRBV3-1/TRBV3-2

CDR3 protein: CATRLAETYNEQFF
J gene: TRBJ2-1
V gene: TRBV6-5

CDR3 protein: CASSLLGETEAFF
J gene: TRBJ1-1
V gene: TRBV12-3/TRBV12-4

CDR3 protein: CASSPIRTGGSGNTIYF
J gene: TRBJ1-3
V gene: TRBV11-2

CDR3 protein: CASSLDTGSDEQFF
J gene: TRBJ2-1
V gene: TRBV5-8

CDR3 protein: CASRKRGGSGNTIYF
J gene: TRBJ1-3
V gene: TRBV6-5

CDR3 protein: CASSLEGGENQPQHF
J gene: TRBJ1-5
V gene: TRBV19

CDR3 protein: CASRTSGDTDTQYF
J gene: TRBJ2-3
V gene: TRBV19

CDR3 protein: CAWSSLNYGYTF
J gene: TRBJ1-2
V gene: TRBV30

CDR3 protein: CASSRGWANEKLFF
J gene: TRBJ1-4
V gene: TRBV5-8

CDR3 protein: CATSHRQSNNEQFF
J gene: TRBJ2-1
V gene: TRBV24-1

CDR3 protein: CASNTDRGETQYF
J gene: TRBJ2-5
V gene: TRBV6-5

CDR3 protein: CASSPDRTPNYGYTF
J gene: TRBJ1-2
V gene: TRBV11-2

CDR3 protein: CSGGTGLDTEAFF
J gene: TRBJ1-1
V gene: TRBV29-1

CDR3 protein: CASSTPGQRNTEAFF
J gene: TRBJ1-1
V gene: TRBV6-5

CDR3 protein: CASSSFGQDLLHF
J gene: TRBJ1-6
V gene: TRBV5-4

CDR3 protein: CASSTRQGADQPQHF
J gene: TRBJ1-5
V gene: TRBV21-1

CDR3 protein: CRGQGGTEAFF
J gene: TRBJ1-1
V gene: TRBV20-1

CDR3 protein: CASSIHGTPLHF
J gene: TRBJ1-6
V gene: TRBV12-3/TRBV12-4

CDR3 protein: CASSPRGLGLNEQFF
J gene: TRBJ2-1
V gene: TRBV18

CDR3 protein: CASGGQGNTIYF
J gene: TRBJ1-3
V gene: TRBV2

CDR3 protein: CASSQGWRDYGYTF
J gene: TRBJ1-2
V gene: TRBV5-1

CDR3 protein: CASSFSGEQFF
J gene: TRBJ2-1
V gene: TRBV12-3/TRBV12-4